The T cell receptor (beta chain) described here comes from a study of blood T cell repertoires in COVID-19. The wider study: From the United States, Italy and Spain came samples of acute and convalescent COVID-19.

J was trimmed by 0 bases and V by 6 bases; bases with no gene match: 7. CDR3 size: 15 residues. Germline CDR1 and CDR2: KGHSH and LQKENI. The authors' processing: Amplification of reference gene primers provided the estimated nucleated cell counts. The method was immunoSEQ multiplex PCR; TCRdb's version includes in-frame clones alone and lacks a portion of them. The DNA was the basis for D and trimming; V, J and clone size are from that table. This table has 85,000 to 120,000 clones, more than 80% appearing once. The sequence derives from a woman aged 55-69 years with acute or convalescent COVID-19. The chain couples TRBV18 to TRBJ1-1, with TRBD1 matching over 7 bases. The sample comprised peripheral blood. CDR3 residues: CASSEPGQLNTEAFF. The CDR3 bases are TGTGCCAGCTCGGAACCGGGACAGCTGAACACTGAAGCTTTCTTT. The variable domain in full, completed from reference TRBV18 and TRBJ1-1, reads NAGVMQNPRHLVRRRGQEARLRCSPMKGHSHVYWYRQLPEEGLKFMVYLQKENIIDESGMPKERFSAEFPKEGPSILRIQQVVRGDSAAYFCASSEPGQLNTEAFFGQGTRLTVV.